This T cell receptor beta chain is drawn from a study of response to subunit inactivated influenza vaccine. Each CDR3 protein is one row after TCRdb ran MiXCR on the RT-PCR reads. The sample contains hundreds of thousands of distinct CDR3 sequences, around 14% of which appear only once. CDR1 is SGHAT and CDR2 is FQNNGV in the germline V gene. With 5 bases removed from V and 2 bases from J, the gap between germline ends came to 19 bases. The CDR3 is 16 amino acids. The sequence was collected from a man aged 45-65 years who received an inactivated influenza vaccine. The chain has TRBV11-2 and TRBJ2-7, with D tentatively TRBD1 or TRBD2 (7 bases each). Sample: PBMCs from blood, taken less than 15 days before vaccination. The CDR3 DNA sequence: TGTGCCAGCAGCCCTCGCAGGGGGGGGTACACCTACGAGCAGTACTTC. It encodes CASSPRRGGYTYEQYF.